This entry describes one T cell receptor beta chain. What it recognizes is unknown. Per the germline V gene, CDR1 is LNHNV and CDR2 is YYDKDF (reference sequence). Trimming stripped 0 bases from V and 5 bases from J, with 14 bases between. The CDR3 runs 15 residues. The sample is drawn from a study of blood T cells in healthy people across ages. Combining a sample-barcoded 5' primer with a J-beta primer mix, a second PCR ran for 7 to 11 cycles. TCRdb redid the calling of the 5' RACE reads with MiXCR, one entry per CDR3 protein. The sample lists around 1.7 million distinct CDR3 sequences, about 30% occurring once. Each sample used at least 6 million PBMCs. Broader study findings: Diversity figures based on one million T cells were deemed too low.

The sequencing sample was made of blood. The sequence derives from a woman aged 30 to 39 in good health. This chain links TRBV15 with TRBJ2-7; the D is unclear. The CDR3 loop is CATSRDSGTRNEQYF. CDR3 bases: TGTGCCACCAGCAGAGACTCCGGAACGAGGAACGAGCAGTACTTC.